The T cell receptor (beta chain) under discussion was sequenced for a study of regulatory T cells in long-lasting Graves disease. Study-level results: TRBV28, TRBJ1-2 and TRBJ2-5 emerged as the favored segments in persistent disease.

The sample's time point: persistent/refractory GD, antithyroid drugs over 5 years with positive TRAb. Making the TCR library involved RNA that had been extracted from PBMCs. American Thyroid Association guidelines served as the basis for diagnosing Graves' disease. As regards this clonotype: What it binds is unknown.

The CDR3 consists of 15 residues. V lost 2 bases, J lost 1 base, and 11 bases lay in between. Germline CDR1 is MNHEY and CDR2 is SMNVEV (reference sequence). Through Arm-PCR of CDR3 regions and iRepertoire HTBI primers, TCR beta libraries were built. TCRdb called the multiplex PCR reads again in MiXCR, with one record for every CDR3 protein. There are approximately 500,000 distinct CDR3 sequences in the sample; around a fifth occur only once, and roughly 7.7% lies in the top ten. The chain employs TRBV27 and TRBJ1-1; D is unclear. Specimen: peripheral blood mononuclear cells (PBMCs), collected when the disease was refractory, from a patient treated with antithyroid drugs. This sequence was found in a female donor with Graves disease. Here the CDR3 DNA reads TGTGCCAGCAGTTTAAAGGGAACACCGAACACTGAAGCTTTCTTT. Translating it yields CASSLKGTPNTEAFF.